This T cell receptor (beta chain) came from a study of blood T cells in healthy people across ages. The authors ran a second PCR of about 7 to 12 cycles using a sample-barcoded 5' primer and a J-beta primer mix. Sequencing of every sample gave 2.5 million or more CDR3-containing paired-end reads. TCRdb fed the 5' RACE reads into MiXCR, producing one record per CDR3 protein. The sample has 600,000 or so distinct CDR3 sequences, 47% seen once. RNA extraction gave at least 5.5 micrograms of total RNA per sample. Per the germline V gene, CDR1 is DFQATT and CDR2 is SNEGSKA (reference sequence). V was cut by 3 bases and J by 0 bases, with 11 bases left in between. The CDR3 sequence is 14 residues long.

This receptor was obtained from a man older than 75 in good health. The chain uses TRBV20-1 and TRBJ2-5; D possibly corresponds to TRBD2 (6 bases). Sequenced material: blood. Here the CDR3 reads CSARRGLNQETQYF. CDR3 nucleotide sequence: TGCAGTGCTAGGCGAGGACTAAACCAAGAGACCCAGTACTTC.